The table lists the clone carrying this T cell receptor (beta chain) with a count of one. Its specificity is not known. Stimulus-free culture yielded autoproliferating CFSE-dim and non-proliferating CFSE-high T cells, each sequenced separately. Pooled replicate wells came from some 5x10^7 CFSE-labeled PBMCs cultured less than 8 days without stimulus. This record belongs to a study of memory B cells and T cells in multiple sclerosis. V was clipped by 4 bases and J by 6 bases; unmatched bases: 9. The CDR3 loop spans 17 amino acids. Assay used: immunoSEQ multiplex PCR; TCRdb lists only in-frame clones, some missing. The sample records fewer than 15,000 clones, 70% to 90% being singletons.

This clonotype was obtained from a human donor with multiple sclerosis. Sequencing was carried out using PBMCs from blood kept in culture. The chain is built from TRBV5-3 and TRBJ2-1; 14 bases line up with TRBD2. TRBV5-3 is sorted into the ORF group, with uncertain function. CDR3 DNA sequence: TGTGCCAGAAGCCCTCGACTAGCGGGAGGGCGCACCAATGAGCAGTTCTTC. Amino acids: CARSPRLAGGRTNEQFF.